This TCR beta chain was sequenced for a study of type 1 regulatory T cells. At the level of the study: This in vitro CD4 product, T-allo10, is enriched for Tr1 cells and alloantigen-specific.

The CDR3 loop spans 8 amino acids. Using its own MiXCR run on the reads, TCRdb lists one record per CDR3 protein. The sample has 2,500 to 4,000 distinct CDR3 sequences; 6.5% to 9% are singletons. This clonotype is medium-sized by share. Its antigen is currently unknown. The junction shows a germline mismatch at one end, possibly a read error. The TCR sequence derives from a human donor in good health. The chain is built from TRBV23-1 and TRBJ1-4; the D is unclear. TRBV23-1 is assigned to the ORF class and has an uncertain function. Sequenced material: cultured T cells, either the whole culture or a sorted T cell fraction (not recorded which). This chain's CDR3 is CASQKADF. For the CDR3, the DNA is TGCGCCAGCCAAAAGGCGGATTTT.